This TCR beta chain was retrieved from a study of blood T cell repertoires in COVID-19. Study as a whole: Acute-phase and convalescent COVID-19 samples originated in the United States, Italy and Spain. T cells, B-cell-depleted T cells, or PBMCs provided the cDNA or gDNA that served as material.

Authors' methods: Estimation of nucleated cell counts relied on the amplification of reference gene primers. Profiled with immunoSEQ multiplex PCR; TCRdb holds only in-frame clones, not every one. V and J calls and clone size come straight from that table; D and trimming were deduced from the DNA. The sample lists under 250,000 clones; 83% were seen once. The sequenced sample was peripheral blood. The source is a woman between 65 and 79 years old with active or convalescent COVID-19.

CDR3 residues: CASSQAGIYNEQFF. In DNA form, the CDR3 reads TGTGCCAGCAGCCAAGCGGGGATCTACAATGAGCAGTTCTTC. This rearrangement joins TRBV14 to TRBJ2-1; D perhaps matches TRBD2 (5 bases). The CDR3 sequence is 14 residues long. CDR1 is SGHDN, CDR2 FVKESK, per germline. V dropped 1 base and J dropped 3 bases, with 7 bases sitting between them.